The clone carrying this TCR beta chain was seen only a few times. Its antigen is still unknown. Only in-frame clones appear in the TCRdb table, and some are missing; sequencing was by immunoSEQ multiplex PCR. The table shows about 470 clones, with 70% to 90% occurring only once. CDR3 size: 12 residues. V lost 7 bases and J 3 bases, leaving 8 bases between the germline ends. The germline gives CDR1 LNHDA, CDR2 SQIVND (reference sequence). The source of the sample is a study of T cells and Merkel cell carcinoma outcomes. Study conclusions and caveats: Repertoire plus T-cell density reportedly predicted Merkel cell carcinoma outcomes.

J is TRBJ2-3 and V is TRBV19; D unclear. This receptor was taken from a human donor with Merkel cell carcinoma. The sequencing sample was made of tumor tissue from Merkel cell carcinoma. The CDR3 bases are TGTGCCAGTAAAGGGATTACAGATACGCAGTATTTT. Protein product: CASKGITDTQYF.